One sample yielded the 12 T cell receptor beta chains listed below, sequenced in a study of shared clonotypes between healthy human individuals. The protocol was immunoSEQ multiplex PCR, while the TCRdb copy is restricted to in-frame clones and leaves out a portion. Found here are roughly 2.5 million clones, 85% to 95% of them singletons; the top ten hold over 0.12%. Sequenced material: naive CD4+ T cells sorted from blood. Subset described: CD45RA+ positively selected. These receptors were obtained from a man younger than 30 in good health.

The chain couples TRBV2 to TRBJ2-7, with 9 bases aligning to TRBD2. The junction had 18 bases not matched to a gene; V was cut back by 7 bases and J by 8 bases. The CDR3 consists of 16 residues. Looked up from germline, CDR1 is SNHLY and CDR2 is FYNNEI. Written as DNA, the CDR3 is TGTGCCAGCACCCAAACAGTGGATAGCGGGAGAATCAAGCAGTACTTC. Amino acid sequence: CASTQTVDSGRIKQYF.

As regards this clone: The junction departs from germline at one end; a sequencing error may be responsible. The chain recombines TRBV6-5 with TRBJ2-7, with 7 bases fitting TRBD2. Germline V lookup: CDR1 MNHEY, CDR2 SVGAGI. The CDR3 covers 11 residues. The chain's CDR3 is CASSEWGLMGF. Written as DNA, the CDR3 is TGTGCCAGCAGTGAATGGGGACTAATGGGCTTC.

In regard to this clone: Within the sample, other DNA sequences also encode this same CDR3. The chain is built from TRBV5-1 and TRBJ2-2; 9 nucleotides agree with TRBD2. V lost 5 bases, J lost 3 bases, and 2 bases stayed unmatched. Germline-derived CDR1 and CDR2 are SGHRS and YFSETQ. The CDR3 sequence is 14 residues long. The CDR3 DNA follows: TGCGCCAGCAGTAGCGGGAGAGACACCGGGGAGCTGTTTTTT. This translates into CASSSGRDTGELFF.

The rearrangement joins TRBV28 to TRBJ2-4; D is uncertain. The CDR3 contains 15 residues. Germline-derived CDR1 and CDR2 are MDHEN and SYDVKM. The V end lost 3 bases, the J end lost 1 base, and 10 bases lay between the germline ends. The CDR3 loop is CASSLPKGAKNIQYF. In nucleotides, the CDR3 is TGTGCCAGCAGTTTGCCGAAGGGTGCCAAAAACATTCAGTACTTC.

The chain links TRBV7-2 to TRBJ1-1, with 9 bases lining up with TRBD1. The J segment lost 4 bases and the V segment lost 3 bases, leaving 9 bases of the junction unmatched. Germline assignment: CDR1 SGHTA and CDR2 FQGNSA. CDR3 size: 16 residues. For the CDR3, the DNA is TGTGCCAGCAGCTTCGCCGGGACAGGGATTTTCACTGAAGCTTTCTTT. Translating gives CASSFAGTGIFTEAFF. Based on the CDR3 plus reference TRBV7-2 and TRBJ1-1, the full variable domain is GAGVSQSPSNKVTEKGKDVELRCDPISGHTALYWYRQSLGQGLEFLIYFQGNSAPDKSGLPSDRFSAERTGGSVSTLTIQRTQQEDSAVYLCASSFAGTGIFTEAFFGQGTRLTVV.

This sequence joins TRBV11-3 and TRBJ2-7, with D possibly being TRBD1 or TRBD2 (5 bases each). The V gene's germline CDR1 is SGHNT and CDR2 YENEEA. Trimming cost V 1 base and J 6 bases, with 10 bases left between them. This CDR3 is built from 13 residues. CDR3 in amino acids: CASSLVRGAEQYF. In nucleotides, the CDR3 is TGTGCCAGCAGCTTAGTACGAGGGGCCGAGCAGTACTTC.

DNA for the CDR3: TGCGCCAGCAGCCCGAGGACAGGGGGAATCACTGAAGCTTTCTTT. Residues: CASSPRTGGITEAFF. This chain links TRBV5-1 with TRBJ1-1; TRBD1 aligns across 10 bases. Losses at the gene ends were 4 bases for V and 4 bases for J; bases not matched to a gene: 7. The CDR3 runs 15 residues. Germline V gene sequence: CDR1 SGHRS, CDR2 YFSETQ.

J is TRBJ2-7 and V is TRBV19, with D perhaps matching TRBD1 (5 bases). V was clipped by 4 bases and J by 2 bases, with 9 bases between them. Germline V gene lookup returns CDR1 LNHDA and CDR2 SQIVND (reference sequence). The CDR3 totals 13 residues. The CDR3 sequence is CASSRQSPYEQYF. The CDR3 nucleotides read TGTGCCAGTAGTAGACAGAGCCCCTACGAGCAGTACTTC.

V usage is TRBV10-3 and J usage is TRBJ2-2; maybe TRBD1 (7 bases). Germline lookup yields CDR1 ENHRY and CDR2 SYGVKD. The V gene lost 6 bases and the J gene lost 4 bases, with 9 bases spanning the gap. CDR3 length equals 13 residues. DNA for the CDR3: TGTGCCATCAGCCAGGGGGGCACCGGGGAGCTGTTTTTT. Translating it yields CAISQGGTGELFF.

The rearrangement uses TRBV7-6 and TRBJ1-1, with 7 bases aligning to TRBD1. Germline CDR1 SGHVS, CDR2 FNYEAQ. Trimming took 4 bases from V and 4 from J; bases not matched to a gene: 6. The CDR3 has 14 residues. CDR3 DNA: TGTGCCAGCAGCTCAAACAGGGGAGGCACTGAAGCTTTCTTT. It yields the protein CASSSNRGGTEAFF.

The chain carries TRBV5-6 and TRBJ2-3, with 11 nucleotides matching TRBD2. Germline loops: CDR1 SGHDT, CDR2 YYEEEE. The V segment lost 0 bases and the J segment 5 bases; nucleotides outside the gene matches: 11. This CDR3 has 18 amino acids. DNA of the CDR3: TGTGCCAGCAGCTTGGGAATGGGTAGCGGGAGGGCTCGAGATACGCAGTATTTT. Translating it yields CASSLGMGSGRARDTQYF. Combining the CDR3 with reference TRBV5-6 and TRBJ2-3 gives the whole variable domain DAGVTQSPTHLIKTRGQQVTLRCSPKSGHDTVSWYQQALGQGPQFIFQYYEEEERQRGNFPDRFSGHQFPNYSSELNVNALLLGDSALYLCASSLGMGSGRARDTQYFGPGTRLTVL.

In the case of this clone: Other DNA sequences from this sample encode an identical CDR3 as well. This chain joins TRBV20-1 and TRBJ2-5, with D possibly being TRBD1 (5 bases). Germline values: CDR1 DFQATT, CDR2 SNEGSKA (reference sequence). V shed 3 bases and J shed 5 bases, with 7 bases lying between them. The CDR3 consists of 11 residues. DNA for the CDR3: TGCAGTGCTAGGCAGGGCGAGACCCAGTACTTC. Its translation: CSARQGETQYF.